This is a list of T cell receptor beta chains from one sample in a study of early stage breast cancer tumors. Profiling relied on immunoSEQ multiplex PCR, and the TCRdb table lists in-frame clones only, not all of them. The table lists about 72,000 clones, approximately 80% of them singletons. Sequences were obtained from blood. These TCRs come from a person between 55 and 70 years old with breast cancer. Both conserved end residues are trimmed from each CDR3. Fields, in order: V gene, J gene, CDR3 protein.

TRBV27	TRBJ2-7	ASAGTSGASSYEQY
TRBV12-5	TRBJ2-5	ASRGTETQY
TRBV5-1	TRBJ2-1	ASSLGDNEQF
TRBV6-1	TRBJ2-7	ASSTRASGSYEQY
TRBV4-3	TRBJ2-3	ASSPSPGGRVGDTQY
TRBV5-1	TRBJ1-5	ASSLGSGRQPQH
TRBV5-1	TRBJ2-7	ASSLASYEQY
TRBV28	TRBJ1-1	ASRPPGPYEAF
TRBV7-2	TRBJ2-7	ASSLAGQRLNSEQY
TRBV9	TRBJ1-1	ASSVGGRRVTEAF
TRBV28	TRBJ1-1	ASRALGPTEAF
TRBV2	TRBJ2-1	ASSYSNEQF
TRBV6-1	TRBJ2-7	ASSVGSSYEQY
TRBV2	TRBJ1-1	ASTGRGLNTEAF
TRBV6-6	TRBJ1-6	ATTPSSYNSPLH
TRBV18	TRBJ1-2	ASSGTGDYGGYT
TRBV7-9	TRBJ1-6	ASNRAGMDSPLH
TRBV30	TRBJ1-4	AWSPSGELGEKLF
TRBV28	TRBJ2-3	ASSAPRASTDTQY
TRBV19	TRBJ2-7	ASSSPGTGAYEQY
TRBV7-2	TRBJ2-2	ASSPRFSGRVGELF
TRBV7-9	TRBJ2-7	ASSPGGLGEQY
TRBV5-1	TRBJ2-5	ASSLGRETQY
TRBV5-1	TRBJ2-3	ASSLRLSTDTQY
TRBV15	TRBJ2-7	ATSRSIDRDEQY
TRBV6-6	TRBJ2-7	ASSYGTGSGEQY
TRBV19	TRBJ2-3	ASSTGLAGTDTQY
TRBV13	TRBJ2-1	ASSPEREGEQF
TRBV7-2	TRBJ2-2	ASSRGPNTGELF
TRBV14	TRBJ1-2	ASSHGGRGGYT
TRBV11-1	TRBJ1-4	ASSSSGTENEKLF
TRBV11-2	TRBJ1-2	ASSGTGVYGYT
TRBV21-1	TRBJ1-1	ASSSRGLHTEAF
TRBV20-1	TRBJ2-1	SANPYNEQF
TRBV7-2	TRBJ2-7	ASSSPPAGGYEQY
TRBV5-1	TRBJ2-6	ASSVGQGASSGANVLT
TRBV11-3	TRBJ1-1	ASSLGQGTEAF
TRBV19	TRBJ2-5	ASGFLGETQY
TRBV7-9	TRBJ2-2	ASSRPGTGKRGLAGELF
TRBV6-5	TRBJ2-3	ASSYSQGAADTQY
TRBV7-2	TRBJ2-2	ASSLTRARAGELF
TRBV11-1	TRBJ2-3	ASSLGSSTDTQY
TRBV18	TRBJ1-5	ASSPLPPGTGALQPQH
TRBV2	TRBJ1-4	ASSDVEGAPELEKLF
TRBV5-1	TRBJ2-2	ASSFKGGDTGELF
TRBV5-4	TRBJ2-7	ASSFARGHEQY
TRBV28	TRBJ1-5	ASLGRTAFQPQH
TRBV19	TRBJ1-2	ASSIDSNYGYT
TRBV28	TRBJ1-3	ASTSAGSTGNTIY
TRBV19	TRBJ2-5	ASRGRAEETQY
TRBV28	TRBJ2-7	ASSFTRASSGSPAAEQY
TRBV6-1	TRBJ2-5	ASSGVGLGGLWETQY
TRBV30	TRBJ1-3	AWSASPGISGNTIY